The 20 T cell receptor beta chains presented below share a single source sample, sequenced in a study of blood T cell repertoires in COVID-19. Some clones are missing from TCRdb's copy, which holds only in-frame ones; the method was immunoSEQ multiplex PCR. The sample lists 250,000 to 350,000 clones; 89% were seen once. The specimen sequenced was peripheral blood. The receptors stem from a woman in her fifties or sixties with acute or convalescent COVID-19.

The chain couples TRBV25-1 to TRBJ1-6; D is unclear. The germline gives CDR1 MGHDK, CDR2 SYGVNS. This CDR3 is 14 amino acids long. Trimming pared 3 bases from V and 13 bases from J, leaving 16 bases between. Here the CDR3 reads CASSDGERRTPLHF. The DNA of the CDR3 is TGTGCCAGCAGTGATGGGGAGCGACGTACTCCCCTCCACTTT. Full variable domain (outside the CDR3, taken from reference TRBV25-1 and TRBJ1-6): EADIYQTPRYLVIGTGKKITLECSQTMGHDKMYWYQQDPGMELHLIHYSYGVNSTEKGDLSSESTVSRIRTEHFPLTLESARPSHTSQYLCASSDGERRTPLHFGNGTRLTVT.

This chain uses TRBV30 with TRBJ1-4; maybe TRBD1 (6 bases). Germline CDR1 GTSNPN, CDR2 SVGIG (reference sequence). The length of the CDR3 is 15 residues. Trimming stripped 2 bases from V and 4 bases from J, with 14 bases between. The CDR3 bases are TGTGCCTGGAGTCCTACTGGGGGCCTTAATGAAAAACTGTTTTTT. It specifies CAWSPTGGLNEKLFF.

V and J are TRBV6-2 or TRBV6-3 and TRBJ1-2; 9 bases line up with TRBD1. Per germline, CDR1 MNHEY and CDR2 SVGEGT. The CDR3 sequence is 17 residues long. V shed 5 bases, J shed 0 bases, and the junction held 10 bases outside the gene matches. In nucleotides, the CDR3 is TGTGCCAGCAGTGGTGGGACAGGGAAGGATTCTAACTATGGCTACACCTTC. Encoded protein: CASSGGTGKDSNYGYTF.

CDR3 nucleotides: TGCGCCAGCAGCGGGGGAGGGACATCTGGCACTGAAGCTTTCTTT. Amino acid sequence: CASSGGGTSGTEAFF. The chain links TRBV5-1 to TRBJ1-1, with D perhaps TRBD1 (6 bases). The V gene's germline CDR1 is SGHRS and CDR2 YFSETQ. V lost 4 bases and J 4 bases, leaving 17 bases between the germline ends. This CDR3 contains 15 residues.

This clone was counted ten times or more. The chain combines TRBV7-9 with TRBJ2-1; D unclear. Per germline, CDR1 SEHNR and CDR2 FQNEAQ (reference sequence). The CDR3 has 13 amino acids. Deletions cut 1 base from V and 9 bases from J, with 10 bases between. The CDR3 DNA reads TGTGCCAGCAGCTTAGTAATGGCAGGTGAGCAGTTCTTC. Translated, it gives CASSLVMAGEQFF.

The rearrangement links TRBV7-2 to TRBJ2-3; D possibly corresponds to TRBD2 (5 bases). Germline assignment: CDR1 SGHTA and CDR2 FQGNSA. CDR3 length: 14 amino acids. Trimming stripped 1 base from V and 9 bases from J, with 14 bases between. The CDR3 loop is CASSLGKRPQTQYF. The CDR3, as DNA: TGTGCCAGCAGCTTAGGGAAGCGGCCACAGACGCAGTATTTT.

This clone was recorded only once. The chain joins TRBV7-9 to TRBJ2-2; 7 nucleotides line up with TRBD2. CDR1 and CDR2 from the germline V gene are SEHNR and FQNEAQ (reference sequence). V shed 1 base, J shed 2 bases, and the junction held 1 base outside the gene matches. This CDR3 has 15 amino acids. CDR3 sequence reads: CASSLGDYNTGELFF. The CDR3 region has the DNA TGTGCCAGCAGCTTAGGGGACTACAACACCGGGGAGCTGTTTTTT.

In this sample, this clone turned up a few times. The J gene is TRBJ1-1, the V gene TRBV19, with 10 bases fitting TRBD1. J gave up 5 bases and V 1 base, and 7 bases lay outside the gene matches. Germline V gene data show CDR1 as LNHDA and CDR2 as SQIVND (reference sequence). There are 16 residues in the CDR3. The chain's CDR3 is CASSIVRQGARTEAFF. CDR3 nucleotide sequence: TGTGCCAGTAGTATAGTTAGACAGGGGGCACGGACTGAAGCTTTCTTT.

This clone was recorded only once. V and J are TRBV5-1 and TRBJ1-5; 7 bases agree with TRBD1. This CDR3 is 15 amino acids long. J was trimmed by 0 bases and V by 4 bases; bases with no gene match: 4. Looked up from germline, CDR1 is SGHRS and CDR2 is YFSETQ. The CDR3 spells CASSPTGTSNQPQHF. CDR3 DNA: TGCGCCAGCAGCCCGACAGGGACTAGCAATCAGCCCCAGCATTTT.

The chain joins TRBV6-5 to TRBJ1-1; D not certain. V dropped 5 bases and J dropped 7 bases, with 20 bases sitting between them. Germline V CDR1 and CDR2: MNHEY, SVGAGI. The CDR3 runs 15 residues. As DNA, the CDR3 is TGTGCCAGCAGTAGAACTTGGGCAGAAGTGGTTGAAGCTTTCTTT. Protein product: CASSRTWAEVVEAFF.

This clone was detected only once. At one boundary the junction diverges from the germline segment, which might be a read error. The chain uses TRBV9 and TRBJ2-3; 11 bases fit TRBD1. Germline-derived CDR1 and CDR2 are SGDLS and YYNGEE. This CDR3 is 11 amino acids long. CDR3 sequence: CASSAGTGGNF. DNA of the CDR3: TGTGCCAGCAGCGCCGGGACAGGGGGTAATTTT.

The count of this clone is one. Other DNA sequences in this sample translate to the same CDR3. CDR3 DNA sequence: TGTGCCAGCAGTTACTCCAGGGTGAACACTGAAGCTTTCTTT. It encodes CASSYSRVNTEAFF. The chain uses TRBV6-5 and TRBJ1-1, with a weak D call TRBD1 (5 bases). This CDR3 comprises 14 residues. Trimming pared 0 bases from V and 0 bases from J, leaving 5 bases between. Looked up from germline, CDR1 is MNHEY and CDR2 is SVGAGI.

The chain has TRBV6-2 or TRBV6-3 and TRBJ2-7; 8 positions agree with TRBD2. The V gene's germline CDR1 is MNHEY and CDR2 SVGEGT. Unmatched junction bases numbered 27, after V lost 2 bases and J lost 6 bases. The CDR3 has 21 residues. The CDR3 loop reads CASSYPILLTNVGLDRFEQYF. CDR3 nucleotide sequence: TGTGCCAGCAGTTACCCAATTCTTTTGACTAACGTGGGACTAGACCGGTTCGAGCAGTACTTC.

CDR3: CASSPEDRPNTEAFF. In DNA, the CDR3 is TGCGCCAGCAGCCCGGAGGACAGACCGAACACTGAAGCTTTCTTT. V and J are TRBV5-1 and TRBJ1-1; D perhaps matches TRBD1 (6 bases). Per the germline V gene, CDR1 is SGHRS and CDR2 is YFSETQ. The CDR3 is made up of 15 amino acids. Trimming stripped 4 bases from V and 1 base from J, with 14 bases between.

This clone was seen once. The CDR3 bases are TGCGCCAGCAGCTCTGGACAGGACTATGGCTGGAACACCTTC. Amino acid sequence: CASSSGQDYGWNTF. The gene calls are TRBV5-1 and TRBJ1-2; 7 nucleotides align to TRBD1. V shed 3 bases and J 12 bases; nucleotides not matched to a gene: 14. The CDR3 loop spans 14 amino acids. The germline V gene has CDR1 SGHRS and CDR2 YFSETQ.

This chain joins TRBV2 and TRBJ1-1; 9 nucleotides align to TRBD1. Losses at the gene ends were 7 bases for V and 4 bases for J; bases not matched to a gene: 4. The CDR3 is 13 residues long. Germline CDR1 and CDR2: SNHLY and FYNNEI. The CDR3 sequence: CASMGQGFTEAFF. Written as DNA, the CDR3 is TGTGCCAGCATGGGACAGGGATTCACTGAAGCTTTCTTT.

The CDR3 DNA reads TGTGCCAGCAGCTTATATGGGTCGGGGATTTCTAACTATGGCTACACCTTC. Translated: CASSLYGSGISNYGYTF. The chain links TRBV5-4 to TRBJ1-2; D is undetermined. Germline CDR1 is SGHNT and CDR2 is YYREEE (reference sequence). The V gene lost 2 bases and the J gene lost 0 bases, with 17 bases spanning the gap. The CDR3 runs to 17 residues.

Concerning this clone: The sample has other DNA sequences that encode this CDR3 too. The chain links TRBV5-1 to TRBJ1-6; TRBD1 matches 7 bases. The CDR3 extends over 18 amino acids. Trimming took 0 bases from V and 0 from J; bases not matched to a gene: 6. The germline V gene encodes CDR1 SGHRS and CDR2 YFSETQ. CDR3 DNA: TGCGCCAGCAGCTTGGGACAGGGCCAGAGCTCCTATAATTCACCCCTCCACTTT. Translation: CASSLGQGQSSYNSPLHF.

This clone has just one count. The rearrangement links TRBV24-1 to TRBJ2-2, with TRBD2 matching 12 bases. The length of the CDR3 is 16 residues. V shed 4 bases and J 4 bases; nucleotides not matched to a gene: 3. The germline CDR1 and CDR2 sequences are KGHDR and SFDVKD. CDR3 DNA: TGTGCCACCAGTGACCCTAGCGGGAGGGCCACCGGGGAGCTGTTTTTT. Encoded protein: CATSDPSGRATGELFF.

This sequence joins TRBV11-2 and TRBJ1-3; no clear D. CDR1 and CDR2 (germline): SGHAT, FQNNGV. This CDR3 is built from 14 residues. The germline V and J ends were trimmed by 6 bases and 8 bases, with 17 bases remaining between them. This chain's CDR3 is CASRSLPLRDTIYF. The CDR3 DNA reads TGTGCCAGCAGGTCTCTACCCCTGCGGGACACCATATATTTT.